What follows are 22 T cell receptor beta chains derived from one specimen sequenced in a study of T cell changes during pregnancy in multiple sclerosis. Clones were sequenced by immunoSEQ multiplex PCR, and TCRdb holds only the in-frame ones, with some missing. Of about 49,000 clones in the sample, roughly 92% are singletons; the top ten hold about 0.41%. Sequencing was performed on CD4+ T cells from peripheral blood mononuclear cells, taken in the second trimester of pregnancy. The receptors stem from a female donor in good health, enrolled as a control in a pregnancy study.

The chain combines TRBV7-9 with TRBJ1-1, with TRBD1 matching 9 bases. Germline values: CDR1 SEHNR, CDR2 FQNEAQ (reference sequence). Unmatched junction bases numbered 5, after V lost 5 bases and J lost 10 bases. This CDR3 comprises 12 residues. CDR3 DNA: TGTGCCAGCAGCCCGACAGGGGGTACAGCTTTCTTT. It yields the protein CASSPTGGTAFF.

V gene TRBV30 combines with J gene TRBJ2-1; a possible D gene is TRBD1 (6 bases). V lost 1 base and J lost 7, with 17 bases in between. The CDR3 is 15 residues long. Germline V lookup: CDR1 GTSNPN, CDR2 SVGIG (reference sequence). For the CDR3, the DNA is TGTGCCTGGAGTGAACAGGGAATTTTGGGGAATGAGCAGTTCTTC. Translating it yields CAWSEQGILGNEQFF.

The CDR3 here is CASSVVVSGNTIYF. In DNA form, the CDR3 reads TGTGCCAGTTCGGTGGTGGTCTCTGGAAACACCATATATTTT. The chain has TRBV19 and TRBJ1-3; D remains ambiguous. Germline loops: CDR1 LNHDA, CDR2 SQIVND (reference sequence). The CDR3 consists of 14 residues. V dropped 8 bases and J dropped 0 bases, with 11 bases sitting between them.

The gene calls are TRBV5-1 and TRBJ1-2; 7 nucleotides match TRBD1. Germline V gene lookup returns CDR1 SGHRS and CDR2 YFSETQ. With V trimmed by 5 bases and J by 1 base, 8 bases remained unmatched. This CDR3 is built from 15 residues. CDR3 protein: CASSRTRDSNYGYTF. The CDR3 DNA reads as TGCGCCAGCAGTCGGACCCGGGACAGTAACTATGGCTACACCTTC. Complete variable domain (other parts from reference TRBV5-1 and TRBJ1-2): KAGVTQTPRYLIKTRGQQVTLSCSPISGHRSVSWYQQTPGQGLQFLFEYFSETQRNKGNFPGRFSGRQFSNSRSEMNVSTLELGDSALYLCASSRTRDSNYGYTFGSGTRLTVV.

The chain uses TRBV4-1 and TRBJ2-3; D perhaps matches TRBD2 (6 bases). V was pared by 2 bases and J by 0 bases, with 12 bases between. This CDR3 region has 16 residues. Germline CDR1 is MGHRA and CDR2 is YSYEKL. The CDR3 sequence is CASSQTRAGSTDTQYF. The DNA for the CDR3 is TGCGCCAGCAGCCAAACTCGGGCGGGGAGCACAGATACGCAGTATTTT.

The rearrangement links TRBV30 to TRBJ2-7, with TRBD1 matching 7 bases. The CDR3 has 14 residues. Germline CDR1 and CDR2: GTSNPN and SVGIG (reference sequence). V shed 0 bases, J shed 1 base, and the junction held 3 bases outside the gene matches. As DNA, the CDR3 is TGTGCCTGGAGTGTAAAGGGACAGTCCTACGAGCAGTACTTC. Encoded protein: CAWSVKGQSYEQYF.

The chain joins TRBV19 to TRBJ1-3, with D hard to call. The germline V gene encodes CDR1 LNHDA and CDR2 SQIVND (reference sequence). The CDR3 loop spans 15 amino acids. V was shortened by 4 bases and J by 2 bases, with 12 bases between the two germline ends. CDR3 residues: CASSTRSGAGNTIYF. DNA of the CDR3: TGTGCCAGTAGTACGCGTTCGGGTGCTGGAAACACCATATATTTT.

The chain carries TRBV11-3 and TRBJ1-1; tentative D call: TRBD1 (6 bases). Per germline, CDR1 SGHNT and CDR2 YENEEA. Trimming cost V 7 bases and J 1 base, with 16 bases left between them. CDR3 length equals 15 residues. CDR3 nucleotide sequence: TGTGCCAGCACCCTAGGGGGGGGGCAGAACACTGAAGCTTTCTTT. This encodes CASTLGGGQNTEAFF.

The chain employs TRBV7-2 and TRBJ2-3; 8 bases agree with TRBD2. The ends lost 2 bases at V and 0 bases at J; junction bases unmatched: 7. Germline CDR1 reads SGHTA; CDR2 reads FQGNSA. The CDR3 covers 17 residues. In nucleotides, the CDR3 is TGTGCCAGCAGCTTAAGGGTAGCGGGGAGTAGCACAGATACGCAGTATTTT. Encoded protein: CASSLRVAGSSTDTQYF.

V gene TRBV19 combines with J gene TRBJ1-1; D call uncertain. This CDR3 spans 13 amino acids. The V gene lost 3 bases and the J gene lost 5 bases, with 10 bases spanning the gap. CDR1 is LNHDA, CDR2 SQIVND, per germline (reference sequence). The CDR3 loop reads CASSMGRRTEAFF. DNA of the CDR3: TGTGCCAGTAGTATGGGTCGCAGGACTGAAGCTTTCTTT.

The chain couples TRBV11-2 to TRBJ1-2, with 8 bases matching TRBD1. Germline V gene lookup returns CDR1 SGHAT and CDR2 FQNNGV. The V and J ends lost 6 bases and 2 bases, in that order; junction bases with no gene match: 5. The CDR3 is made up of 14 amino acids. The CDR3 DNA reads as TGTGCCAGCAGTTCGGACAGGGAAAACTATGGCTACACCTTC. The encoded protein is CASSSDRENYGYTF.

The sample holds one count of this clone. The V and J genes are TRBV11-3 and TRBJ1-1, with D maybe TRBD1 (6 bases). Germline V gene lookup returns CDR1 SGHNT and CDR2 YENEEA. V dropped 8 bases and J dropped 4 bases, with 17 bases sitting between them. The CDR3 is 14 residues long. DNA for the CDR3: TGTGCCAGCGGACTTGGACAGATCACCACTGAAGCTTTCTTT. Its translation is CASGLGQITTEAFF. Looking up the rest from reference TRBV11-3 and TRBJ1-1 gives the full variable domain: EAGVVQSPRYKIIEKKQPVAFWCNPISGHNTLYWYLQNLGQGPELLIRYENEEAVDDSQLPKDRFSAERLKGVDSTLKIQPAELGDSAVYLCASGLGQITTEAFFGQGTRLTVV.

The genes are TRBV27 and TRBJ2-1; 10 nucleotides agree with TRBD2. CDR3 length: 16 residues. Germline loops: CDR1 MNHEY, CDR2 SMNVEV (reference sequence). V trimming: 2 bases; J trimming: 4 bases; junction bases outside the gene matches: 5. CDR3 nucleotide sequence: TGTGCCAGCAGTTTACAGCGGGGGGGCATGTACAATGAGCAGTTCTTC. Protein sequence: CASSLQRGGMYNEQFF.

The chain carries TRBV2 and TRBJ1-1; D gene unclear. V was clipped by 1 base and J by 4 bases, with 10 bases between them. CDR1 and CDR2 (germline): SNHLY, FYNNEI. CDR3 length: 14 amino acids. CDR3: CASSEGEAVTEAFF. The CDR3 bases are TGTGCCAGCAGTGAAGGGGAGGCGGTCACTGAAGCTTTCTTT.

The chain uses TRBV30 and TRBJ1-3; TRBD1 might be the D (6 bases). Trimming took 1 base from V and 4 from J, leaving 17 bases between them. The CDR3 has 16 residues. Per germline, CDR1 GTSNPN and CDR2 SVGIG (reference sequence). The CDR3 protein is CAWSGRSGGRGNTIYF. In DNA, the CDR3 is TGTGCCTGGAGTGGCCGCTCCGGGGGGCGCGGAAACACCATATATTTT.

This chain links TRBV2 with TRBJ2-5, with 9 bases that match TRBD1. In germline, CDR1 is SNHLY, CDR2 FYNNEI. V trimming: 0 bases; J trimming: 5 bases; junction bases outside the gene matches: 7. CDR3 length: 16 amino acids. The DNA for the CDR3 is TGTGCCAGCAGTGAAGCGGGGACAGGGAGGCGGGAGACCCAGTACTTC. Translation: CASSEAGTGRRETQYF.

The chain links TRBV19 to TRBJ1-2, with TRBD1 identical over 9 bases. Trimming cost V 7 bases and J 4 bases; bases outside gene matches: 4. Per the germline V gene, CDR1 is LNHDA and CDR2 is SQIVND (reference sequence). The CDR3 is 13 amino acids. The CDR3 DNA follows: TGTGCCAGTACCGAGGGACAGGGCTATGGCTACACCTTC. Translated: CASTEGQGYGYTF.

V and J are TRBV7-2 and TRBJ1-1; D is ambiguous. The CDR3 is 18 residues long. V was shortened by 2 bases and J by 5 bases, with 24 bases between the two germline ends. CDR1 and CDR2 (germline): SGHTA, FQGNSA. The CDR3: CASSLQRLRRNNGTEAFF. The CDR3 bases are TGTGCCAGCAGCTTACAACGACTCCGGAGGAACAATGGAACTGAAGCTTTCTTT. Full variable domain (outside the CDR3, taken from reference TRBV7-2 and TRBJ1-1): GAGVSQSPSNKVTEKGKDVELRCDPISGHTALYWYRQSLGQGLEFLIYFQGNSAPDKSGLPSDRFSAERTGGSVSTLTIQRTQQEDSAVYLCASSLQRLRRNNGTEAFFGQGTRLTVV.

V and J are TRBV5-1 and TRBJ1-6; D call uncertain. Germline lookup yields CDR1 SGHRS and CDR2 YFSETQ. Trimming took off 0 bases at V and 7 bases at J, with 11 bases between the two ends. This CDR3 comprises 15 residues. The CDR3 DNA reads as TGCGCCAGCAGCTTGGGAACAGCCTTCAATTCACCCCTCCACTTT. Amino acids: CASSLGTAFNSPLHF. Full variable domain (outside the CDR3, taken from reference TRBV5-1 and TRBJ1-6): KAGVTQTPRYLIKTRGQQVTLSCSPISGHRSVSWYQQTPGQGLQFLFEYFSETQRNKGNFPGRFSGRQFSNSRSEMNVSTLELGDSALYLCASSLGTAFNSPLHFGNGTRLTVT.

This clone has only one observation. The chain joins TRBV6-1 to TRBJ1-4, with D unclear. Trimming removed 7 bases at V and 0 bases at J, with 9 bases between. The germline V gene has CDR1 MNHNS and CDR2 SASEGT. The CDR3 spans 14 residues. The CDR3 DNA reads TGTGCCAGCAAAGGGAGTGCAACTAATGAAAAACTGTTTTTT. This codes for CASKGSATNEKLFF.

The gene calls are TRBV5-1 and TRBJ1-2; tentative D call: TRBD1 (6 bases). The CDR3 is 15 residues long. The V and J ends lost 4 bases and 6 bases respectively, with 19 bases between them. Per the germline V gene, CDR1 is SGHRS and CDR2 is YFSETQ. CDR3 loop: CASSRQGSLNNGYTF. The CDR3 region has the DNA TGCGCCAGCAGCCGGCAGGGGTCCCTAAACAATGGCTACACCTTC.

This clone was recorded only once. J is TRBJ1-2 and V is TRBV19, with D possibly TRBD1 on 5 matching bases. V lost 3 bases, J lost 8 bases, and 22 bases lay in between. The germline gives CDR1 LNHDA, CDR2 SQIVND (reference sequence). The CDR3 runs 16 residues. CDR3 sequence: CASSIRIEGAGGGYTF. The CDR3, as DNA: TGTGCCAGTAGTATCCGTATCGAAGGCGCGGGGGGAGGCTACACCTTC.